This T cell receptor beta chain was identified during a study of blood T cell repertoires in COVID-19. About the research overall: The samples span acute and convalescent COVID-19 from the United States, Italy and Spain. Sources were T cells, B-cell-depleted T cells, or PBMCs; the material itself was cDNA or gDNA.

Original processing methods: Reference gene primers were amplified, and this amplification served to estimate nucleated cell counts. Profiled with immunoSEQ multiplex PCR; TCRdb holds only in-frame clones, not every one. V, J and clone size are taken as reported in that table, and D and trimming were inferred from the DNA itself. The sample has a few hundred thousand clones, 87% seen once. The trim removed 7 bases at V and 5 bases at J, leaving 16 bases unmatched. This CDR3 has 17 residues. Germline V gene lookup returns CDR1 MDHEN and CDR2 SYDVKM. The table lists this clone with a count of one. This chain joins TRBV28 and TRBJ2-5; 10 bases line up with TRBD2. This sequence was found in a woman aged 50 to 65 who had recovered from COVID-19. The sequencing sample was made of peripheral blood. The CDR3 spells CASTGTGIWTSGETQYF. CDR3 in DNA: TGTGCCAGCACCGGAACAGGGATCTGGACTAGCGGTGAGACCCAGTACTTC.